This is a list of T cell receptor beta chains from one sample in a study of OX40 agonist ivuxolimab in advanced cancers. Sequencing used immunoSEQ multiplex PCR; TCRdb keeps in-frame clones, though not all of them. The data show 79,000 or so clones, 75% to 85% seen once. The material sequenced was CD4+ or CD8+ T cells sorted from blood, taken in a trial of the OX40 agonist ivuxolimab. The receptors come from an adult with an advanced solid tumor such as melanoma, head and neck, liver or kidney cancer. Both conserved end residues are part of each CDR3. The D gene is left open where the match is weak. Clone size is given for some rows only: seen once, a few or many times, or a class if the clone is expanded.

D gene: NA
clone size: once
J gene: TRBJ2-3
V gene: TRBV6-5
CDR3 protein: CASSDRTPSTDTQYF
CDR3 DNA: TGTGCCAGCAGCGACCGGACACCTAGCACAGATACGCAGTATTTT

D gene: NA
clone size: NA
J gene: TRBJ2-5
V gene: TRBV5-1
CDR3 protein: CASSLALVAEQETQYF
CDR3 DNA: TGCGCCAGCAGCTTGGCCCTAGTGGCTGAACAAGAGACCCAGTACTTC

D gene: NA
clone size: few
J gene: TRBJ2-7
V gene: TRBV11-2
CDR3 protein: CASSRHTDSYEQYF
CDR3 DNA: TGTGCCAGCAGCCGACATACAGACTCCTACGAGCAGTACTTC

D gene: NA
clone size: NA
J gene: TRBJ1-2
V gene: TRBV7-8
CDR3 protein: CASSSAGARGKGYTF
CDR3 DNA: TGTGCCAGCAGCTCCGCAGGGGCGAGGGGGAAAGGCTACACCTTC

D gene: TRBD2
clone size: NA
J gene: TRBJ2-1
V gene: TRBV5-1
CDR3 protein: CASSLALAGGLNEQFF
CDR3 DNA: TGCGCCAGCAGCTTGGCCTTGGCGGGGGGACTGAATGAGCAGTTCTTC

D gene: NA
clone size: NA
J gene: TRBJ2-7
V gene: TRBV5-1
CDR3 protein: CASSVGNSSPEEQYF
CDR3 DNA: TGCGCCAGCAGCGTCGGGAATAGCAGTCCGGAGGAGCAGTACTTC

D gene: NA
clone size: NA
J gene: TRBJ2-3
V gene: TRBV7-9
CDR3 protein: CASSLSLDTQYF
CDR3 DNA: TGTGCCAGCAGCTTATCCCTTGATACGCAGTATTTT

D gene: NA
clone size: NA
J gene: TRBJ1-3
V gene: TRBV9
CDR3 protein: CASSVQGSGNTIYF
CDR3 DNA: TGTGCCAGCAGCGTGCAGGGATCTGGAAACACCATATATTTT

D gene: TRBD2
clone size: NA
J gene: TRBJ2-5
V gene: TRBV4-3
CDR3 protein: CASSQATGGIVTQYF
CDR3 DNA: TGCGCCAGCAGCCAAGCGACGGGGGGAATTGTGACCCAGTACTTC

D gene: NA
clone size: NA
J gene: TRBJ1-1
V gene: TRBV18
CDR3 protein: CASSPDPNTEAFF
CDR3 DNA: TGTGCCAGCTCACCGGACCCGAACACTGAAGCTTTCTTT

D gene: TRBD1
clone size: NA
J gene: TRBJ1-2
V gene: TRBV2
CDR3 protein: CASSMTGTGGGYTF
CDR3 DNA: TGTGCCAGCAGTATGACCGGGACAGGGGGCGGATACACCTTC

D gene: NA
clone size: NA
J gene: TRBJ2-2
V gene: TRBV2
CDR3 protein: CASSGQNTGELFF
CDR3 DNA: TGTGCCAGCAGCGGACAGAACACCGGGGAGCTGTTTTTT

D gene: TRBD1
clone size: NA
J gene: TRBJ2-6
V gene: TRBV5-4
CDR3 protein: CASSSQGAGANVLTF
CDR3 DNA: TGTGCCAGCAGCTCACAGGGGGCTGGGGCCAACGTCCTGACTTTC

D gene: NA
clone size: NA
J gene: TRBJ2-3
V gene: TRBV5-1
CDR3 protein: CASSARTNPRTEYF
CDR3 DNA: TGCGCCAGCAGCGCCAGGACTAACCCACGCACAGAGTATTTT

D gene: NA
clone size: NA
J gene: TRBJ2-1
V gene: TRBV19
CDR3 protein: CASKGDVEVNEQFF
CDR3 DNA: TGTGCCAGTAAAGGTGACGTTGAAGTCAATGAGCAGTTCTTC

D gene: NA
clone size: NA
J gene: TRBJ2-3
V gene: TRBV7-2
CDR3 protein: CASSPQRDTQYF
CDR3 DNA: TGTGCCAGCAGCCCCCAGAGGGATACGCAGTATTTT

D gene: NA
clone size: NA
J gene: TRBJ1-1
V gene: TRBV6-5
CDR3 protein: CASRIRTDNTEAFF
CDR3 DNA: TGTGCCAGCAGGATACGTACGGACAACACTGAAGCTTTCTTT

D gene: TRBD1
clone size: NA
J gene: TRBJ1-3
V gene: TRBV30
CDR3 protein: CAWSGDSSGNTIYF
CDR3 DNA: TGTGCCTGGAGCGGGGACAGTTCTGGAAACACCATATATTTT

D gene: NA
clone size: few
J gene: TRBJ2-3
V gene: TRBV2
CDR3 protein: CASSEDKLNTQYF
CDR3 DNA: TGTGCCAGCAGTGAAGACAAGCTAAATACGCAGTATTTT

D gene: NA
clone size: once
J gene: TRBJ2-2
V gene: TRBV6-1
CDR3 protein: CASSEGQVNTGELFF
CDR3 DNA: TGTGCCAGCAGTGAAGGACAGGTGAACACCGGGGAGCTGTTTTTT

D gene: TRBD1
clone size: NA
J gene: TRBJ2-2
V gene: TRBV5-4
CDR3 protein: CASSSGGWGELFF
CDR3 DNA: TGTGCCAGCAGCTCAGGGGGCTGGGGGGAGCTGTTTTTT

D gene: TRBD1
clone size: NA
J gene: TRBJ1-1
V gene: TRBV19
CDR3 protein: CASSSDLRDRAIRGTEAFF
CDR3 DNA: TGTGCCAGTAGTAGTGACCTCCGGGACAGGGCCATCCGGGGCACTGAAGCTTTCTTT

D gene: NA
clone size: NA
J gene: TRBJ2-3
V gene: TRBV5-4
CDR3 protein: CASSGPGQNTDTQYF
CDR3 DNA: TGTGCCAGCAGCGGCCCGGGGCAGAACACAGATACGCAGTATTTT

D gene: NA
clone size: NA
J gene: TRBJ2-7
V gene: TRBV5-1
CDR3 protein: CASSLGVGLWEQYF
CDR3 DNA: TGCGCCAGCAGCTTGGGGGTGGGGTTGTGGGAGCAGTACTTC

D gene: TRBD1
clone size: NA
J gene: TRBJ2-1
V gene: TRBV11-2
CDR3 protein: CASSSRTGWNEQFF
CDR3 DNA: TGTGCCAGCAGCTCCAGGACAGGGTGGAATGAGCAGTTCTTC

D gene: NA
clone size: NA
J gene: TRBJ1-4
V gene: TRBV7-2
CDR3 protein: CASSLGGTNEKLFF
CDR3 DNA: TGTGCCAGCAGCTTAGGGGGAACTAATGAAAAACTGTTTTTT

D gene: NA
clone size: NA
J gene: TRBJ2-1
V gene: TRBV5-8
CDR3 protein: CASSYTGLSYNEQFF
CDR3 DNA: TGTGCCAGCAGCTATACAGGGCTCTCCTACAATGAGCAGTTCTTC

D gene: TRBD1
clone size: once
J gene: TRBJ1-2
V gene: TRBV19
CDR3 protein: CASMPRLGTEINYGYTF
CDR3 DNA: TGTGCCAGTATGCCTCGACTCGGGACAGAGATTAACTATGGCTACACCTTC

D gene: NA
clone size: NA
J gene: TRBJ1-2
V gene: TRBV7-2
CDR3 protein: CASSPRRATNYGYTF
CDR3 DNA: TGTGCCAGCAGCCCCAGGAGGGCTACTAACTATGGCTACACCTTC

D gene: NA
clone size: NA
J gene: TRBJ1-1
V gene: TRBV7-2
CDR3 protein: CASSATGHNTEAFF
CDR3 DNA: TGTGCCAGCAGCGCGACAGGACATAACACTGAAGCTTTCTTT

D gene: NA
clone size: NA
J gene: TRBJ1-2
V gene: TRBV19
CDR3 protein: CASSITGSPNYGYTF
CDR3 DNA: TGTGCCAGTAGTATAACAGGCAGTCCTAACTATGGCTACACCTTC

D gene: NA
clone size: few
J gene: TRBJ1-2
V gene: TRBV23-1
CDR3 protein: CASSQLFRGAGGYTF
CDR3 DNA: TGCGCCAGCAGTCAATTGTTTCGGGGGGCGGGTGGCTACACCTTC

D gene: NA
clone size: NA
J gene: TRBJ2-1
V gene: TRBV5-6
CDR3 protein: CASSMKGTPTYNEQFF
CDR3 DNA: TGTGCCAGCAGCATGAAGGGTACCCCCACCTACAATGAGCAGTTCTTC

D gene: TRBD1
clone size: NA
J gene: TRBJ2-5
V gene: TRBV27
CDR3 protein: CASSPQWDRGGETQYF
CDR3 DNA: TGTGCCAGCAGTCCGCAGTGGGACAGGGGAGGGGAGACCCAGTACTTC

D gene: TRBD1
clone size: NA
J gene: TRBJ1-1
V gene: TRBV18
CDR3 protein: CASSPGQRNTEAFF
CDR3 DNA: TGTGCCAGCTCCCCGGGACAGCGTAACACTGAAGCTTTCTTT

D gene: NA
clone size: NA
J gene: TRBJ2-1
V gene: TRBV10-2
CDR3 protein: CASSESGLSGRGGYNEQFF
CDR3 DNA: TGCGCCAGCAGTGAGTCTGGGCTCTCGGGGAGGGGGGGCTACAATGAGCAGTTCTTC

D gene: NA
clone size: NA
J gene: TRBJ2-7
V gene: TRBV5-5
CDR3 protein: CASSFGQLTGEQYF
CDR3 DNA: TGTGCCAGCAGCTTTGGACAGCTGACGGGCGAGCAGTACTTC

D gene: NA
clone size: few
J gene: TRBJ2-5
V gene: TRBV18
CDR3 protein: CASSPQGGGYETQYF
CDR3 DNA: TGTGCCAGCTCACCACAGGGCGGAGGGTACGAGACCCAGTACTTC

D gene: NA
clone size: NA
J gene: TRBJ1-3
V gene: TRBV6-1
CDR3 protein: CASQTSSGNTIYF
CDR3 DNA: TGTGCCAGCCAGACTTCCTCTGGAAACACCATATATTTT

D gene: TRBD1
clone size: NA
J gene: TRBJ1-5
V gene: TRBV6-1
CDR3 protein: CASGTGSGNQPQHF
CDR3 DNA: TGTGCCAGCGGGACAGGGTCCGGCAATCAGCCCCAGCATTTT

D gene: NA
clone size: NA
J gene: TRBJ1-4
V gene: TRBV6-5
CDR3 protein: CASSIGGHLEKLFF
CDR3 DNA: TGTGCCAGCAGTATCGGTGGACACCTGGAAAAACTGTTTTTT